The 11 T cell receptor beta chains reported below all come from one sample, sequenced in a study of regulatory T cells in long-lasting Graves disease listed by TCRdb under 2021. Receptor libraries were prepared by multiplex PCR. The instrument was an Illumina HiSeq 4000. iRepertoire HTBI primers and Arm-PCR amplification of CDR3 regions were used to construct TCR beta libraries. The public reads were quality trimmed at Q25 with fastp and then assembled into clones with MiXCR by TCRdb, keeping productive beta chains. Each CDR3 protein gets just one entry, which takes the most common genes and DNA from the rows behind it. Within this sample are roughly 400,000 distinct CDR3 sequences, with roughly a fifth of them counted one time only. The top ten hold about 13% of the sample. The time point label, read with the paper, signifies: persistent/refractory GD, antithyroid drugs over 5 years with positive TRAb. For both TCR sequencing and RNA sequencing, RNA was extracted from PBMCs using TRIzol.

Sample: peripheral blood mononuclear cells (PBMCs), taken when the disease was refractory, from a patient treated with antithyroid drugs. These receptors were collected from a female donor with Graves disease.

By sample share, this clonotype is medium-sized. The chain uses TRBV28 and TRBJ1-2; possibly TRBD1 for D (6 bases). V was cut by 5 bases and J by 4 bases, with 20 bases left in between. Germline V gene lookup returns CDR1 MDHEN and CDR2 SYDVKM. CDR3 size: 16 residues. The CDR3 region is CASSHRGPQNIYGYTF. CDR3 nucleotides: TGTGCCAGCAGTCATCGGGGGCCCCAAAACATCTATGGCTACACCTTC.

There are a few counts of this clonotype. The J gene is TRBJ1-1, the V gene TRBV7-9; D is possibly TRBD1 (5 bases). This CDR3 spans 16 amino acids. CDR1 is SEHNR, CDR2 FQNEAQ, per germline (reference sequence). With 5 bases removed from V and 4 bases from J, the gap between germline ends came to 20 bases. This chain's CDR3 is CASSPTNSGGSTEAFF. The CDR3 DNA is TGTGCCAGCAGCCCCACCAATTCTGGGGGTAGCACTGAAGCTTTCTTT.

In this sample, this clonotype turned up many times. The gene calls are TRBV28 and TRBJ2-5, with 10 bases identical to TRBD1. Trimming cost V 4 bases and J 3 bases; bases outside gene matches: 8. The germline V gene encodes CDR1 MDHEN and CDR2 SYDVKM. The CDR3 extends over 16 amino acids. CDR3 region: CASSSIWGTGEETQYF. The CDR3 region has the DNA TGTGCCAGCAGTTCTATTTGGGGGACAGGGGAAGAGACCCAGTACTTC.

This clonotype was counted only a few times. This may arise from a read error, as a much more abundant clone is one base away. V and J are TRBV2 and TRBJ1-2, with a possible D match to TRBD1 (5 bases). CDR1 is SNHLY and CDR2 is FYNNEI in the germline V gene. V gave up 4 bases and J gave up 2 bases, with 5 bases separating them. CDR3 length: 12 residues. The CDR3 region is CASSGDNYGYTF. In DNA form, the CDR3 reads TGTGCCAGCAGTGGGGACAACTATGGCTACACCTTC.

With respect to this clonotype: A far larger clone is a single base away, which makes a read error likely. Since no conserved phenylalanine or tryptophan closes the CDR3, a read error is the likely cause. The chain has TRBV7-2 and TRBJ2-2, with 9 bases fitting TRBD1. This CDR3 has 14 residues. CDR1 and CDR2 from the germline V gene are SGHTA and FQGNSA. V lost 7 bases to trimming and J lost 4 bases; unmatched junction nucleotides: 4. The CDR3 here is CASTGTGITGELFS. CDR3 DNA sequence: TGTGCCAGCACCGGGACAGGGATCACCGGGGAGCTGTTTTCT.

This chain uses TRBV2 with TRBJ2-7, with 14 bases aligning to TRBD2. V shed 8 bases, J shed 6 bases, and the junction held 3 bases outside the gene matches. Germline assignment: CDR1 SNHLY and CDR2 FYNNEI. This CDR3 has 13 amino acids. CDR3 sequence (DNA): TGTGCCAGCGGGACTAGCGGGAGCTCCGAGCAGTACTTC. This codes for CASGTSGSSEQYF.

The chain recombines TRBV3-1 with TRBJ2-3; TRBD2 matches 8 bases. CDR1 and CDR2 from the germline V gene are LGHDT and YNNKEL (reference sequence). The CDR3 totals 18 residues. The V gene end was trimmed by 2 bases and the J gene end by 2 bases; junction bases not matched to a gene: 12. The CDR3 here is CASSQRLTRTSFTDTQYF. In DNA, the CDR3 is TGTGCCAGCAGCCAACGTCTGACGAGGACTAGCTTCACAGATACGCAGTATTTT.

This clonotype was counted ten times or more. This CDR3 is CASSNGGQGDNEQFF. The CDR3, as DNA: TGTGCCAGCAGTAACGGGGGACAGGGGGACAATGAGCAGTTCTTC. V gene TRBV6-1 combines with J gene TRBJ2-1; TRBD1 aligns across 11 bases. The CDR3 spans 15 residues. With 5 bases clipped from V and 5 bases from J, the junction kept 5 bases outside the gene matches. Germline lookup yields CDR1 MNHNS and CDR2 SASEGT.

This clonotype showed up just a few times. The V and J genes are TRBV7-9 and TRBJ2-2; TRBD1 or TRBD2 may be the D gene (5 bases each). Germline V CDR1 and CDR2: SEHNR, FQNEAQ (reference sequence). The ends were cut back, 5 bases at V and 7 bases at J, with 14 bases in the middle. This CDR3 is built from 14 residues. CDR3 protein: CASSPQGERGELFF. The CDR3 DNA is TGTGCCAGCAGCCCCCAAGGGGAGCGCGGGGAGCTGTTTTTT.

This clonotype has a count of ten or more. CDR3 region: CASSQGQGTSSPLHF. DNA of the CDR3: TGTGCCAGCAGCCAGGGACAGGGGACGAGCTCACCCCTCCACTTT. The rearrangement joins TRBV3-1 to TRBJ1-6; 10 bases fit TRBD1. The V gene's germline CDR1 is LGHDT and CDR2 YNNKEL (reference sequence). V dropped 3 bases and J dropped 10; count of bases not matched to a gene: 6. This CDR3 is built from 15 residues.

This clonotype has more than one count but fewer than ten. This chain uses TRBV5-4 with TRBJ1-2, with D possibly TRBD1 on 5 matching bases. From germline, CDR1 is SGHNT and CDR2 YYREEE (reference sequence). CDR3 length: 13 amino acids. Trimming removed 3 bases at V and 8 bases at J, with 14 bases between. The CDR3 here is CASSSGLGLGYTF. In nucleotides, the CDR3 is TGTGCCAGCAGCTCGGGACTGGGATTGGGCTACACCTTC.